This TCR beta chain was documented in a study of vaccination effects on CD4 cells after COVID-19. Sequenced by immunoSEQ multiplex PCR; TCRdb stores in-frame clones only, minus some. The data hold tens of thousands of clones, with approximately 78% observed a single time. Of note for this clone: What it binds is not known.

Germline V gene data show CDR1 as SNHLY and CDR2 as FYNNEI. The junction had 2 bases not matched to a gene; V was cut back by 8 bases and J by 1 base. The CDR3 has 13 residues. The ViraFEST assay expanded antigen-specific CD4+ T cells with viral peptide pools before sequencing. A 10-day culture period preceded the isolation of CD4+ T cells. Two doses of BNT162b2 or mRNA-1273 vaccine were administered to participants. This TCR derives from a human donor who received a COVID-19 vaccine. Some clones in this sample may be carry-over from other donors' samples. J is TRBJ1-5 and V is TRBV2, with 7 bases identical to TRBD1. Sequenced here: CD4+ T cells from PBMCs cultured with HCoV-NL63 spike peptides, sampled after COVID-19 vaccination. The CDR3 sequence is CASEQGSNQPQHF. The CDR3, as DNA: TGTGCCAGCGAACAGGGGAGCAATCAGCCCCAGCATTTT.